Below, 23 T cell receptor beta chains from the same sample are listed, as sequenced in a study of T cells in Graves' hyperthyroidism and ophthalmopathy. RNA transcripts were the template for amplifying TCR beta CDR3 regions. First-round RT-PCR targeting the TCR CDR3 was performed with the HTBI primer set. Each CDR3 protein is one row after TCRdb ran MiXCR on the multiplex PCR reads. The table records 300,000 to 400,000 distinct CDR3 sequences, about 21% of them present only once. Sequencing used blood. The receptors come from a woman in her fifties or sixties with Graves' hyperthyroidism.

J is TRBJ2-5 and V is TRBV27; D may be TRBD2 (5 bases). Deletions cut 2 bases from V and 3 bases from J, with 13 bases between. This CDR3 has 15 residues. CDR1 and CDR2 from the germline V gene are MNHEY and SMNVEV (reference sequence). CDR3: CASSLGVGAEETQYF. In DNA, the CDR3 is TGTGCCAGCAGTTTAGGAGTGGGAGCCGAAGAGACCCAGTACTTC.

V usage is TRBV28 and J usage is TRBJ2-3; the match to TRBD2 covers 11 bases. This CDR3 comprises 15 residues. CDR1 and CDR2 (germline): MDHEN, SYDVKM. After removal of 5 bases from V and 4 bases from J, the junction contained 5 bases not matched to a gene. The CDR3 DNA reads TGTGCCAGCAGTCGAAATAGCGGGAGGGCAGATACGCAGTATTTT. As protein: CASSRNSGRADTQYF.

The V gene is TRBV5-1, the J gene TRBJ1-2; weak D call: TRBD1 (5 bases). Germline-derived CDR1 and CDR2 are SGHRS and YFSETQ. The CDR3 is 15 residues long. V lost 4 bases, J lost 3 bases, and 16 bases lay in between. CDR3 DNA: TGCGCCAGCAGCCCACAGGAGTCCTCACACTATGGCTACACCTTC. Amino acids: CASSPQESSHYGYTF.

This clonotype was counted many times. J is TRBJ1-1 and V is TRBV6-1; tentatively, D is TRBD1 (6 bases). CDR1 and CDR2 (germline): MNHNS, SASEGT. Trimming removed 4 bases from V and 1 base from J, with 10 bases in between. The CDR3 spans 14 residues. The CDR3 sequence is CASSGQVTNTEAFF. The CDR3 region has the DNA TGTGCCAGCAGTGGACAGGTAACGAACACTGAAGCTTTCTTT.

At least ten counts were recorded for this clonotype. V usage is TRBV15 and J usage is TRBJ2-2; 10 bases match TRBD1. Looked up from germline, CDR1 is LNHNV and CDR2 is YYDKDF (reference sequence). V lost 3 bases, J lost 7 bases, and 5 bases stayed unmatched. The CDR3 has 15 amino acids. The CDR3, as DNA: TGTGCCACCAGCAGGGACAGGGGGTTCGGCGGGGAGCTGTTTTTT. It codes for CATSRDRGFGGELFF.

This clonotype was counted at least ten times. The chain uses TRBV3-1 and TRBJ2-7, with D maybe TRBD2 (5 bases). V lost 0 bases to trimming and J lost 6 bases, with 9 bases between them. The germline V gene encodes CDR1 LGHDT and CDR2 YNNKEL (reference sequence). The CDR3 runs 13 residues. The CDR3 sequence is CASSQELAGEQYF. The CDR3 DNA reads as TGTGCCAGCAGCCAAGAACTGGCGGGCGAGCAGTACTTC.

This clonotype was observed many times. The V call is TRBV6-5, the J call TRBJ2-3; TRBD2 might be the D (5 bases). Per the germline V gene, CDR1 is MNHEY and CDR2 is SVGAGI. The germline V and J ends were trimmed by 0 bases and 4 bases, with 14 bases remaining between them. There are 16 residues in the CDR3. CDR3 amino acids: CASSYSALRVSDTQYF. CDR3 DNA: TGTGCCAGCAGTTACTCCGCCTTGCGGGTATCAGATACGCAGTATTTT.

This clonotype was counted many times. This chain connects TRBV27 to TRBJ2-1; TRBD1 or TRBD2 may be the D gene (5 bases each). The CDR3 length is 15 residues. The V end lost 7 bases, the J end lost 0 bases, and 13 bases lay between the germline ends. Germline V CDR1 and CDR2: MNHEY, SMNVEV (reference sequence). CDR3 residues: CASMGVAVSYNEQFF. The CDR3 DNA is TGTGCCAGCATGGGGGTTGCAGTCTCCTACAATGAGCAGTTCTTC.

In its sample, this clonotype was seen a few times. The CDR3 nucleotides are TGTGCCAGCAGCTTAGGAGGACCGCGCCAAGAGACCCAGTACTTC. It translates to CASSLGGPRQETQYF. The chain combines TRBV11-3 with TRBJ2-5; D not resolved. V was trimmed by 1 base and J by 1 base, leaving 10 bases between them. This CDR3 is 15 amino acids long. The V gene's germline CDR1 is SGHNT and CDR2 YENEEA.

As to this clonotype: Just one base apart from a much larger clone, this may be a read error. The CDR3, as DNA: TGTGCCAGCAGTTACTTGACGACTCGGGGGAACACTGAAGCTTTCTTT. It encodes CASSYLTTRGNTEAFF. This sequence joins TRBV6-2 or TRBV6-3 and TRBJ1-1; D is unresolved. Trimming shortened V by 1 base and J by 1 base, and 13 bases separated the two germline ends. This CDR3 has 16 residues. Germline CDR1 is MNHEY and CDR2 is SVGEGT.

This clonotype was recorded many times. The chain combines TRBV7-2 with TRBJ1-2; TRBD1 matches 8 bases. The CDR3 contains 15 residues. The germline gives CDR1 SGHTA, CDR2 FQGNSA. Unmatched junction bases numbered 6, after V lost 0 bases and J lost 6 bases. CDR3 protein: CASSLATDRVNGYTF. The CDR3 nucleotides read TGTGCCAGCAGCTTAGCGACGGACAGGGTAAATGGCTACACCTTC.

This clonotype was detected a few times. The CDR3 end shows no conserved phenylalanine or tryptophan, and so a read error is likely. The chain combines TRBV10-2 with TRBJ1-5; the D is unclear. In germline, CDR1 is WSHSY, CDR2 SAAADI. The V gene lost 0 bases and the J gene lost 2 bases, with 8 bases spanning the gap. CDR3 size: 15 residues. The CDR3 spells CASSESRDGNQPQHS. The CDR3 nucleotides are TGCGCCAGCAGTGAGTCGAGGGATGGCAATCAGCCCCAGCATTCT.

This clonotype has a handful of counts. This chain links TRBV7-9 with TRBJ1-5, with 7 positions matching TRBD1. Germline assignment: CDR1 SEHNR and CDR2 FQNEAQ (reference sequence). This CDR3 has 14 amino acids. J was trimmed by 5 bases and V by 0 bases; bases with no gene match: 1. CDR3 nucleotides: TGTGCCAGCAGCTTAGCGGGACAGTATCAGCCCCAGCATTTT. Translation gives CASSLAGQYQPQHF.

The chain uses TRBV5-1 and TRBJ2-3; 13 nucleotides agree with TRBD2. J was trimmed by 0 bases and V by 4 bases; bases with no gene match: 8. The CDR3 loop spans 18 amino acids. Germline CDR1 is SGHRS and CDR2 is YFSETQ. CDR3 sequence: CASSRGLAGAISTDTQYF. Written as DNA, the CDR3 is TGCGCCAGCAGCCGAGGACTAGCGGGGGCCATTAGCACAGATACGCAGTATTTT. The full variable domain, completed using reference TRBV5-1 and TRBJ2-3, is KAGVTQTPRYLIKTRGQQVTLSCSPISGHRSVSWYQQTPGQGLQFLFEYFSETQRNKGNFPGRFSGRQFSNSRSEMNVSTLELGDSALYLCASSRGLAGAISTDTQYFGPGTRLTVL.

This clonotype was seen repeatedly, ten times or more. The V call is TRBV11-2, the J call TRBJ1-1, with TRBD1 matching over 8 bases. This CDR3 contains 16 residues. V shed 5 bases and J 0 bases; nucleotides not matched to a gene: 8. The V gene's germline CDR1 is SGHAT and CDR2 FQNNGV. CDR3 bases: TGTGCCAGCAGCCGCCGGACAGGGCGCCTGAACACTGAAGCTTTCTTT. This gives the protein CASSRRTGRLNTEAFF.

This sequence joins TRBV6-1 and TRBJ2-3; 9 bases fit TRBD1. Per germline, CDR1 MNHNS and CDR2 SASEGT. V lost 5 bases and J lost 8; bases outside the gene matches: 17. The CDR3 is 17 residues long. CDR3 protein: CASSRFRQGGDSGTQYF. The CDR3 nucleotides are TGTGCCAGCAGTCGCTTCCGACAGGGGGGAGATTCAGGTACGCAGTATTTT.

This clonotype was counted a few times. The chain carries TRBV20-1 and TRBJ2-4; TRBD1 matches 9 bases. J lost 1 base, V lost 6 bases, and 10 bases had no gene match. This CDR3 has 16 residues. Germline CDR1 DFQATT, CDR2 SNEGSKA (reference sequence). DNA for the CDR3: TGCAGTGCCTCCGGGACAGGGATCGGGGCCAAAAACATTCAGTACTTC. Amino acid sequence: CSASGTGIGAKNIQYF.

The chain employs TRBV18 and TRBJ2-6; D unclear. Germline CDR1 KGHSH, CDR2 LQKENI. Trimming shortened V by 8 bases and J by 3 bases, and 5 bases separated the two germline ends. The CDR3 extends over 12 amino acids. This CDR3 reads CASRLGANVLTF. The CDR3 DNA reads TGTGCCAGCCGTCTTGGGGCCAACGTCCTGACTTTC.

A single count supports this clonotype. This chain uses TRBV12-3 or TRBV12-4 with TRBJ2-7; 7 bases match TRBD1. The CDR3 is 13 amino acids. V gave up 3 bases and J gave up 6 bases; unmatched junction bases: 5. Here the CDR3 DNA reads TGTGCCAGCAGTTTTTCCCAGGGGGTCGAGCAGTACTTC. Encoded protein: CASSFSQGVEQYF.

The chain carries TRBV7-9 and TRBJ1-2; D possibly corresponds to TRBD1 (6 bases). Germline lookup yields CDR1 SEHNR and CDR2 FQNEAQ (reference sequence). The CDR3 sequence is 14 residues long. Trimming left V 5 bases short and J 2 bases short, with 12 bases between. CDR3 sequence reads: CASSGRGLNYGYTF. In nucleotides, the CDR3 is TGTGCCAGCAGCGGCAGGGGATTAAACTATGGCTACACCTTC.

The sample holds many counts of this clonotype. The rearrangement links TRBV6-1 to TRBJ1-1; a weak D match, TRBD1 (5 bases). Germline-derived CDR1 and CDR2 are MNHNS and SASEGT. CDR3 length: 15 residues. Trimming left V 5 bases short and J 4 bases short, with 17 bases between. This chain's CDR3 is CASSLDRVSSTEAFF. CDR3 in DNA: TGTGCCAGCAGTTTAGACAGAGTATCATCCACTGAAGCTTTCTTT.

This clonotype has a count of ten or more. The chain couples TRBV11-2 to TRBJ2-7; D unclear. Trimming took off 0 bases at V and 2 bases at J, with 5 bases between the two ends. The CDR3 loop spans 13 amino acids. Germline V lookup: CDR1 SGHAT, CDR2 FQNNGV. This CDR3 reads CASSLDQPYEQYF. The CDR3 coding sequence is TGTGCCAGCAGCTTAGACCAACCCTACGAGCAGTACTTC. The full variable domain, with the rest looked up from reference TRBV11-2 and TRBJ2-7, is EAGVAQSPRYKIIEKRQSVAFWCNPISGHATLYWYQQILGQGPKLLIQFQNNGVVDDSQLPKDRFSAERLKGVDSTLKIQPAKLEDSAVYLCASSLDQPYEQYFGPGTRLTVT.

This clonotype occurred many times. V gene TRBV30 combines with J gene TRBJ2-7; no clear D gene. The CDR3 consists of 11 residues. CDR1 is GTSNPN and CDR2 is SVGIG in the germline V gene (reference sequence). Trimming shortened V by 0 bases and J by 7 bases, and 7 bases separated the two germline ends. The CDR3 DNA follows: TGTGCCTGGAGTGTATCTGAGGAGCAGTACTTC. It specifies CAWSVSEEQYF. Complete variable domain (other parts from reference TRBV30 and TRBJ2-7): SQTIHQWPATLVQPVGSPLSLECTVEGTSNPNLYWYRQAAGRGLQLLFYSVGIGQISSEVPQNLSASRPQDRQFILSSKKLLLSDSGFYLCAWSVSEEQYFGPGTRLTVT.